These T cell receptor beta chains were read from a single sample in a study of T cells in narcolepsy. The assay was immunoSEQ multiplex PCR, and TCRdb's table has in-frame clones only and misses some. The sample has 21,000 or so clones, approximately 90% seen once. The sequenced material came from CD45RA- memory CD4+ T cells from PBMCs. The receptors derive from a human donor with narcolepsy. Both conserved end residues are part of each CDR3. D genes are given only for firm matches. For some rows the clone size is stated as once, few or many, or as a class when expanded; others skip it.

TRBD2,TRBJ2-1,TRBV30,.,TGTGCCTGGAGTGTCGGGACTAGCGGAGGCTACAATGAGCAGTTCTTC,CAWSVGTSGGYNEQFF
TRBD1,TRBJ1-2,TRBV14,.,TGTGCCAGCAGCCTGCACAGGGGGTGGAACTATGGCTACACCTTC,CASSLHRGWNYGYTF
.,TRBJ1-1,TRBV6-5,.,TGTGCCAGCAGCCCTGGCAGGGCCGGTGAAGCTTTCTTT,CASSPGRAGEAFF
.,TRBJ2-3,TRBV19,.,TGTGCCAGTAACCCCAGGGGGGGGGAGGATACGCAGTATTTT,CASNPRGGEDTQYF
.,TRBJ2-7,TRBV5-4,.,TGTGCCAGCAGCCGGGCGGCGGGGTCCTACGAGCAGTACTTC,CASSRAAGSYEQYF
TRBD1,TRBJ2-1,TRBV6-6,.,TGTGCCAGCAGTTCCAGGGACAGGGGGCCTGAGCAGTTCTTC,CASSSRDRGPEQFF
TRBD2,TRBJ2-5,TRBV28,.,TGTGCCAGCAGTTTAGGGCGGGAGTTGCCCCAAGAGACCCAGTACTTC,CASSLGRELPQETQYF
.,TRBJ1-5,TRBV19,once,TGTGCCAGTAGTATAGGCCTCAGGGGAGGCAATCAGCCCCAGCATTTT,CASSIGLRGGNQPQHF
TRBD1,TRBJ1-1,TRBV19,.,TGTGCCAGTAGGACAGGGGATCCCACTGAAGCTTTCTTT,CASRTGDPTEAFF
.,TRBJ2-2,TRBV5-1,.,TGCGCCAGCAGCTTGAACACCGGGGAGCTGTTTTTT,CASSLNTGELFF
TRBD1,TRBJ2-2,TRBV11-1,.,TGTGCCAGCAGCTTGGGGACAGGGGGCCTCACCGGGGAGCTGTTTTTT,CASSLGTGGLTGELFF
.,TRBJ2-5,TRBV18,.,TGTGCCAGCTCGCCAAGACAAGAGACCCAGTACTTC,CASSPRQETQYF
.,TRBJ1-1,TRBV12-5,.,TGTGCTAGTGGTTTGGTATGGTATCGAGACTGGAACACTGAAGCTTTCTTT,CASGLVWYRDWNTEAFF
.,TRBJ1-2,TRBV2,.,TGTGCCAGCAGCGCCGGATTTAACTATGGCTACACCTTC,CASSAGFNYGYTF
.,TRBJ2-5,TRBV29-1,.,TGCAGCGTTGGACAGACTCCCGAGACCCAGTACTTC,CSVGQTPETQYF
.,TRBJ2-7,TRBV5-5,.,TGTGCCAGCAGTCGGGGTGGGGGACGGTACGAGCAGTACTTC,CASSRGGGRYEQYF
TRBD1,TRBJ2-6,TRBV18,.,TGTGCCAGCTCACCAAGGACAGGGGGAGGCTCTGGGGCCAACGTCCTGACTTTC,CASSPRTGGGSGANVLTF
TRBD1,TRBJ2-1,TRBV15,few,TGTGCCACTCGTCGGGACAGGGGATCCTACAATGAGCAGTTCTTC,CATRRDRGSYNEQFF
.,TRBJ2-7,TRBV7-9,.,TGTGCCAGCAGCCTAACTAGTACGGTTGAGCAGTACTTC,CASSLTSTVEQYF
.,TRBJ1-5,TRBV2,once,TGTGCCAGCAGTGATGGTAGGAATAGCAATCAGCCCCAGCATTTT,CASSDGRNSNQPQHF
.,TRBJ1-2,TRBV6-1,.,TGTGCCAGCAGTCCCTCCGGGCCCCAGTTTAACACCTTC,CASSPSGPQFNTF
.,TRBJ1-2,TRBV10-3,.,TGTGCCATGTCCAATAGGGGACGGTATGGCTACACCTTC,CAMSNRGRYGYTF
.,TRBJ2-1,TRBV18,.,TGTGCCAGCTCACCATTCTCGGGTGCTTCCTACAATGAGCAGTTCTTC,CASSPFSGASYNEQFF
.,TRBJ1-1,TRBV6-5,.,TGTGCCAGCAGTTACCAGGCGGCGGCGAACACTGAAGCTTTCTTT,CASSYQAAANTEAFF
TRBD1,TRBJ1-1,TRBV15,few,TGTGCCACCAGCTCGGGGGGAGGGACAGGGGGTCGGACTGAAGCTTTCTTT,CATSSGGGTGGRTEAFF
.,TRBJ2-2,TRBV6-1,.,TGTGCCAGCGGTCGAGCGGACACCGGGGAGCTGTTTTTT,CASGRADTGELFF
TRBD2,TRBJ2-2,TRBV5-1,.,TGCGCCAGCAGCCAAGCGAACGGGGGGGCCGGGGAGCTGTTTTTT,CASSQANGGAGELFF
TRBD1,TRBJ1-5,TRBV27,.,TGTGCCAGCAGCACTTACAGGGGAGACAATCAGCCCCAGCATTTT,CASSTYRGDNQPQHF
.,TRBJ1-1,TRBV10-3,.,TGTGCCATCAGACTCTCCCTGGTGGGGGGGACTGAAGCTTTCTTT,CAIRLSLVGGTEAFF
TRBD1,TRBJ1-1,TRBV7-9,few,TGTGCCAGCAGCTCGGGACAGGGGAGAATGAACACTGAAGCTTTCTTT,CASSSGQGRMNTEAFF
.,TRBJ1-1,TRBV10-3,.,TGTGCCATCAACTCGGGGCTAACTGGGACTGAAGCTTTCTTT,CAINSGLTGTEAFF
.,TRBJ1-1,TRBV6-6,.,TGTGCCAGTACGTTGGGTTTCGCTGAAGCTTTCTTT,CASTLGFAEAFF
TRBD1,TRBJ1-1,TRBV7-9,.,TGTGCCAGCAGCGAGGGACAGGGAGAAACTGAAGCTTTCTTT,CASSEGQGETEAFF
TRBD2,TRBJ2-7,TRBV11-1,.,TGTGCCAGCAGCCCCCGGACTAGCGGGAGTTCCTACGAGCAGTACTTC,CASSPRTSGSSYEQYF
.,TRBJ2-3,TRBV6-1,.,TGTGCCAGCAGCCAGGAGAGGTCGGATACGCAGTATTTT,CASSQERSDTQYF
.,TRBJ2-5,TRBV30,.,TGTGCCTGGGGGGCAGCGGCTCAAGAGACCCAGTACTTC,CAWGAAAQETQYF
TRBD1,TRBJ2-7,TRBV10-3,.,TGTGCCATCGCGGGGGGTGGGACAGGGGTAAGCGAGCAGTACTTC,CAIAGGGTGVSEQYF
.,TRBJ2-3,TRBV15,.,TGTGCCACCAGCAGAGATGGGTCCACAGATACGCAGTATTTT,CATSRDGSTDTQYF
.,TRBJ2-7,TRBV5-4,.,TGTGCCAGCAGTCCTCAGGGGAAAAAAACCTACGAGCAGTACTTC,CASSPQGKKTYEQYF
.,TRBJ1-4,TRBV27,.,TGTGCCAGCAGTAATCGGGTAGCAACTAATGAAAAACTGTTTTTT,CASSNRVATNEKLFF
TRBD1,TRBJ1-2,TRBV28,once,TGTGCCAGCATAGAGGCAGGGGGACCAGCTAACTATGGCTACACCTTC,CASIEAGGPANYGYTF
.,TRBJ2-7,TRBV4-2,.,TGTGCCAGCAGCCAAGATTTGGGGCCTCCCTACGAGCAGTACTTC,CASSQDLGPPYEQYF
TRBD2,TRBJ2-1,TRBV2,.,TGTGCCAGCAGTGAAGGTCTAGCGGGAGGGTATGAGCAGTTCTTC,CASSEGLAGGYEQFF
TRBD1,TRBJ1-4,TRBV5-1,.,TGCGCCAGCAGCTTCGGACAGGGTCCCACAACTAATGAAAAACTGTTTTTT,CASSFGQGPTTNEKLFF
.,TRBJ1-3,TRBV6-5,.,TGTGCCAGCAGTATCGGGGATTCTGGAAACACCATATATTTT,CASSIGDSGNTIYF